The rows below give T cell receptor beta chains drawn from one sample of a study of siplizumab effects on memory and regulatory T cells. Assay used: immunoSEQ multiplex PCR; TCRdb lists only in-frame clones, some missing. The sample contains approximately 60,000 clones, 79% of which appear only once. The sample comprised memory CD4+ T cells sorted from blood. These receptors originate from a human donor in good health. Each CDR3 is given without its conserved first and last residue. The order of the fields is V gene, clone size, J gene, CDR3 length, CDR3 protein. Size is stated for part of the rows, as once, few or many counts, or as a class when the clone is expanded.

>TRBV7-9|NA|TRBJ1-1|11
ASSLLVGAEAF
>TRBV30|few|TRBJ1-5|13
AWSPPELSNQPQH
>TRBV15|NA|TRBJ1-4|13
ATSRDGQGGEKLF
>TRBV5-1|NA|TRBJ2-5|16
ASSLAGSGGAFRETQY
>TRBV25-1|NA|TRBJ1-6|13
ASSERSAGDSPLH
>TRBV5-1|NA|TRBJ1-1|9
ASKVNTEAF
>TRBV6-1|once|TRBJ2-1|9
ASKLSGEQF
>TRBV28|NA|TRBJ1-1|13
ASSLYRVLNTEAF
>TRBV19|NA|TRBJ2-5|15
ASSRGRDRGRRETQY
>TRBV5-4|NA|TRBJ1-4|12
ASSLRGGGEKLF
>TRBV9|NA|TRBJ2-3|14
ASSVRQGMSTDTQY
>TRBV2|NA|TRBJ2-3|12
ASSVLSFSDTQY
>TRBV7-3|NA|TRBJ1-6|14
ASSLTSPGGNSPLH
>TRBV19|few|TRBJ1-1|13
ASSPRAFMNTEAF
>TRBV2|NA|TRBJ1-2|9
ASMRTYGYT
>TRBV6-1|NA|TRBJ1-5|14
ASSENGIYSNQPQH
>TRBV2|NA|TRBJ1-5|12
ASSDSGGNQPQH
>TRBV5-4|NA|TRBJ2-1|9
ASSSTGEQF
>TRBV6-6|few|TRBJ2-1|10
ASRTRGNEQF
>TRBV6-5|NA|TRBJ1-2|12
ASSHSDRSYGYT
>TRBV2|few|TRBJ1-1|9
ASTGRDEAF
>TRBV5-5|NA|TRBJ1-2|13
ASSLGPDPDYGYT
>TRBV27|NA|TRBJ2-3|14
ASITPRGTFTDTQY
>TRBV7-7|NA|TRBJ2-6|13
ASSPGGSGANVLT
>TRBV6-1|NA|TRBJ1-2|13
ASSETGTGNYGYT
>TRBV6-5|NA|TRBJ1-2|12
ASSFRDRGYGYT
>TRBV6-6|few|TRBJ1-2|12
ASSPPGQSYGYT
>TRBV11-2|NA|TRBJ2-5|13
ASSLAPSQQETQY
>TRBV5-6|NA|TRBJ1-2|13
ASSLWTDRNYGYT
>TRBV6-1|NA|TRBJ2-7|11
ASSAGQVWEQY
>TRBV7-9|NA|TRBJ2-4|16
ASSLGSGGAEAKNIQY
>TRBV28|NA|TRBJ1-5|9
ASSLTWPQH
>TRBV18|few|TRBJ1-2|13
ASSNQGQGYYGYT
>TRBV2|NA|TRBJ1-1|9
ASSRATEAF
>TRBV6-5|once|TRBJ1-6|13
ASITPGQGGSPLH
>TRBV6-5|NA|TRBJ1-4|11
ASSETQGRRLF
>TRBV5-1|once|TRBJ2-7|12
ASSFNSFAYEQY
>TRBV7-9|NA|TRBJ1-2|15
ASSLGGQGQANYGYT
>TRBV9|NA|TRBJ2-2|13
ASSVKQGNTGELF
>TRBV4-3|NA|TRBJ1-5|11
ASSHSGSQPQH
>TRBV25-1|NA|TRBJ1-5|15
ASSDSRGQYSNQPQH
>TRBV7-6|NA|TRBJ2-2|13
ASSFRDTNTGELF
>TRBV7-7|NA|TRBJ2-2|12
ASSSITSGGELF
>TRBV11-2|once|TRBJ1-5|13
ASSLGTGRNQPQH
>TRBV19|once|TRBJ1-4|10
ASNQDSGKLF
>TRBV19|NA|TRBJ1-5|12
ASSFGRGNQPQH
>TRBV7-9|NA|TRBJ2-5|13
ASSSRTGDAKTQY
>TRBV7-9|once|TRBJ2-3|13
ASTTTPGGADTQY
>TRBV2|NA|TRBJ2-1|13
ASSTLAGGLNEQF
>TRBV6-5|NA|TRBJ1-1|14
ASSYSFTGQVAEAF
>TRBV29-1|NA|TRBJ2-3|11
SVEGTRTDTQY
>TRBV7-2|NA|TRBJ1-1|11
ASSSVGVTEAF
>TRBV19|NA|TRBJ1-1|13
ASKFNVRDGTEAF
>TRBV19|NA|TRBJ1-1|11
ASSSNRDPEAF
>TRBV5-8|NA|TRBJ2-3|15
ASNLKQGAWGTDTQY